The entry that follows covers one TCR beta chain sequence. The antigen is unknown. The source of the sample is a study of cytomegalovirus exposure and HLA in healthy donors. 13 Jbeta primers and 60 Vbeta primers were used for the PCR. The method was immunoSEQ multiplex PCR; TCRdb's version includes in-frame clones alone and lacks a portion of them. The sample holds hundreds of thousands of clones, 70% to 90% seen once. CDR1 ENHRY and CDR2 SYGVKD come from the germline V gene. This CDR3 has 15 amino acids. The germline V and J ends were trimmed by 2 bases and 0 bases, with 9 bases remaining between them. Donors consisted of healthy bone marrow donors. Study-wide results and caveats: Presence/absence analyses took donor sequencing depth as roughly uniform. An analysis was carried out later, and it reportedly showed fewer N-insertions in an Asian-associated ancestry cluster than the roughly 670-donor mean. In an earlier analysis, productive rearrangement rates for most beta V segments clustered near 87% or 30%.

This TCR was sampled from a woman aged 18-29 years in good health and CMV-seronegative. Specimen: PBMCs. This chain links TRBV10-3 with TRBJ2-3; D is undetermined. CDR3 sequence (DNA): TGTGCCATCAGTGAGGCTCACGGTAGCACAGATACGCAGTATTTT. This gives the protein CAISEAHGSTDTQYF.